The entry below describes one T cell receptor (beta chain). It lacks a known antigen. Base qualities are not recorded, but no much larger clone differs from it by a single base. A single peripheral blood draw of 95 to 150 mL on average was collected from each donor into heparinised tubes. Naive, central memory, regulatory and stem cell-like memory CD4+ T cells were sorted on a BD FACSAria II using a panel including CD45RO, CCR7, CD25, CD127, CD95 and CD27. A purity above 95% was achieved for all sorted populations. PBMCs were isolated immediately by Lymphoprep density gradient centrifugation and stained directly without culture. To minimize batch effects, samples were stained and sorted in pairs, one healthy donor with one patient per experiment. This sample was taken from a study of beta chain features in type 1 diabetes (dated by TCRdb to the late 2010s). Some background on the complete study: Patients and healthy donors did not differ in mean age, gender distribution, total cell number or subset yield. Whereas all 28 donors provided naive and central memory subsets, regulatory and stem cell-like memory subsets were isolated from just 8 patients and about eight healthy donors. Across all samples, about 110 million sorted cells were examined, and cell number per subset correlated strongly with RNA yield. The study compared the TCRB repertoires of sorted circulating CD4+ T cell subsets in recently diagnosed type 1 diabetes patients with those in matched healthy donors.

The cysteine opens and the phenylalanine closes a CDR3 of 14 amino acids. CDR3 DNA only is kept here, 42 bases in frame from base 1. Sequences ENHRY (CDR1) and SYGVKD (CDR2) are obtained from the germline V gene. V loses 4 bases, J loses 2 bases, and the germline ends lie 11 bases apart. The High Capacity cDNA Reverse Transcription Kit was used to reverse transcribe all of the isolated RNA, meaning that expressed TCRB transcripts were what got sequenced. Deep immunoSEQ sequencing was performed on naive, central memory and regulatory T cell samples, with an average of roughly 3.3 million total reads per sample. Sorted cells were lysed in RLT buffer, and RNA was extracted using DNase-treated RNeasy Micro or Mini kits according to cell number. Each cell subset was processed separately to prevent cross-contamination, with patient and healthy donor samples processed together. The immunoSEQ multiplex PCR was used to amplify TCRB sequences from cDNA, generating 87-bp fragments that spanned the CDR3 region. Sequencing of the amplicons was performed on the Illumina HiSeq platform. As for the original processing: Synthetic template baselines were used to correct PCR bias computationally, reads within Hamming distance 2 were collapsed together, and singletons that could not be merged were discarded. Reads were aligned against IMGT to assign V, D and J genes, CDR3 length and insertions or deletions at six rearrangement sites. Clonotype counts were normalized to sorted cell number within each subset before computing true diversity and Gini coefficients with the tcR R package. The overlap coefficient, calculated on TCRB nucleotide sequences, was used to measure repertoire sharing. As a proxy for the pre-selection repertoire, out-of-frame TCRB sequences from naive cells were analyzed. Entries here come from immuneACCESS through TCRdb and include only in-frame sequences with V and J called. Some clones fail to appear in such tables; in the studies checked, an unresolved V gene covers under half of the shortfall, and the cause of the remainder is unknown. V and J calls and clone size are those listed in that table; D and trimming were worked out from the DNA. The sample table records over 600,000 clones; roughly an eighth of these occur just once. Of the sample, more than 0.1% is held by the ten largest clones.

The full study reports these points: In all four CD4+ subsets, TCRB CDR3 length was moderately but significantly shorter in type 1 diabetes patients. Only small numbers of individuals were included in the HLA sub-analyses, which left unresolved whether HLA type had any influence on TCRB rearrangement. Naive, central memory and regulatory TCRB repertoires appeared to be more alike among patients than among healthy donors. Because cDNA was sequenced instead of genomic DNA, activated cells with high expression could be over-represented, although the groups did not differ in activation or CD3 levels. Patients with type 1 diabetes made fewer insertions and deleted more nucleotides at VDJ recombination sites, implying thymic rearrangement abnormalities. Shorter templates might be favored by PCR, yet because patient and control samples were amplified and corrected together, any such skew would affect both groups equally.

The sequence joins TRBV10-3 to TRBJ1-1; too little of a D gene remains to name it. The sequenced material came from naive CD4+ T cells from blood. The cell subset or site label corresponds to: true naive CD4+ T cells. This clonotype originated in a man aged 25 to 45 with type 1 diabetes. The CDR3 region reads CAISVGPTNTEAFF. The sequence in DNA is TGTGCCATCAGTGTGGGCCCCACAAACACTGAAGCTTTCTTT.